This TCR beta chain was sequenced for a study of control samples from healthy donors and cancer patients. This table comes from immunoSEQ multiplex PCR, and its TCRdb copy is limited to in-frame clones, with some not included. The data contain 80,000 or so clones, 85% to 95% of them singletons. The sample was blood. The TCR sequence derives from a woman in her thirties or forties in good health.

DNA for the CDR3: TGTGCCAGCAGTCCCGACGCCGGCTACGAGCAGTACTTC. It is translated as CASSPDAGYEQYF. J is TRBJ2-7 and V is TRBV6-5; unclear D gene. Deletions cut 5 bases from V and 3 bases from J, with 11 bases between. The germline V gene encodes CDR1 MNHEY and CDR2 SVGAGI. CDR3 length: 13 amino acids.